A single sample gave rise to the 20 T cell receptor beta chains below, sequenced in a study of beta chain features in type 1 diabetes. Expressed TCRB transcripts were sequenced, since all the RNA that had been isolated was reverse transcribed. The data were produced by immunoSEQ multiplex PCR, yet TCRdb's version contains in-frame clones alone and is incomplete. The data contain under 400,000 clones, roughly an eighth of them singletons. The sequencing sample was made of naive CD4+ T cells from blood. The receptors stem from a man between 18 and 29 years old in good health.

This chain uses TRBV5-1 with TRBJ2-1; 9 bases map to TRBD1. CDR1 is SGHRS and CDR2 is YFSETQ in the germline V gene. The CDR3 is 14 residues long. Losses at the gene ends were 4 bases for V and 6 bases for J; bases not matched to a gene: 5. CDR3 coding DNA: TGCGCCAGCAGCCCAGGACAGGGGCTCAATGAGCAGTTCTTC. This gives the protein CASSPGQGLNEQFF.

In this sample, this clone turned up a few times. The chain employs TRBV19 and TRBJ1-5, with 8 bases that match TRBD1. The V gene end was trimmed by 5 bases and the J gene end by 4 bases; junction bases not matched to a gene: 4. The germline CDR1 and CDR2 sequences are LNHDA and SQIVND (reference sequence). This CDR3 is 14 amino acids long. The CDR3 is CASSGRTGNQPQHF. The CDR3 nucleotides read TGTGCCAGTAGTGGCCGGACAGGGAATCAGCCCCAGCATTTT.

The chain combines TRBV5-1 with TRBJ2-7; TRBD1 is a possible D gene (7 bases). CDR1 SGHRS and CDR2 YFSETQ come from the germline V gene. The CDR3 is 14 amino acids. V shed 3 bases and J shed 2 bases, with 12 bases lying between them. The DNA of the CDR3 is TGCGCCAGCAGCTCCGCGGGACAGACCTACGAGCAGTACTTC. It specifies CASSSAGQTYEQYF.

This clone turned up a few times. The gene calls are TRBV2 and TRBJ1-6; D remains ambiguous. Germline V gene lookup returns CDR1 SNHLY and CDR2 FYNNEI. V was clipped by 4 bases and J by 14 bases, with 9 bases between them. The CDR3 covers 11 residues. Here the CDR3 reads CASSAPVSLHF. CDR3 DNA: TGTGCCAGCAGTGCCCCGGTCTCCCTCCACTTT.

The V and J genes are TRBV2 and TRBJ2-2, with a weak D call TRBD1 (6 bases). The CDR3 loop spans 14 amino acids. Trimming shortened V by 6 bases and J by 4 bases, and 12 bases separated the two germline ends. Germline CDR1 is SNHLY and CDR2 is FYNNEI. As DNA, the CDR3 is TGTGCCAGCAGGGACAGTTCGGGCACCGGGGAGCTGTTTTTT. This translates into CASRDSSGTGELFF. The full variable domain, rest sourced from reference TRBV2 and TRBJ2-2, is EPEVTQTPSHQVTQMGQEVILRCVPISNHLYFYWYRQILGQKVEFLVSFYNNEISEKSEIFDDQFSVERPDGSNFTLKIRSTKLEDSAMYFCASRDSSGTGELFFGEGSRLTVL.

This clone was seen a handful of times. The chain links TRBV6-5 to TRBJ2-7; D is possibly TRBD2 (5 bases). Trimming stripped 3 bases from V and 6 bases from J, with 18 bases between. Germline assignment: CDR1 MNHEY and CDR2 SVGAGI. The CDR3 has 15 residues. As DNA, the CDR3 is TGTGCCAGCAGTTATCAAGGCGGAGGTGGGCCCGAGCAGTACTTC. Its translation is CASSYQGGGGPEQYF.

This clone was seen more than once but under ten times. This chain joins TRBV28 and TRBJ2-2; maybe TRBD1 (6 bases). The V end was cut by 3 bases, the J end by 0 bases, with 11 bases between. Germline V gene sequence: CDR1 MDHEN, CDR2 SYDVKM. The CDR3 covers 16 residues. The CDR3: CASSFLQGTNTGELFF. The CDR3 coding sequence is TGTGCCAGCAGTTTTTTACAGGGAACGAACACCGGGGAGCTGTTTTTT.

This CDR3 reads CASSQDPGDSITDTQYF. CDR3 nucleotides: TGCGCCAGCAGCCAAGATCCAGGGGATAGCATCACAGATACGCAGTATTTT. V is TRBV4-1 and J is TRBJ2-3; tentative D call: TRBD1 (6 bases). Germline lookup yields CDR1 MGHRA and CDR2 YSYEKL. Trimming removed 0 bases at V and 2 bases at J, with 15 bases between. CDR3 size: 17 residues.

This clone was counted a few times. This chain links TRBV19 with TRBJ2-7; a possible D gene is TRBD2 (6 bases). Germline V lookup: CDR1 LNHDA, CDR2 SQIVND (reference sequence). V lost 7 bases to trimming and J lost 0 bases, with 16 bases between them. The CDR3 length is 15 residues. CDR3 DNA sequence: TGTGCCAGTACCCTCCGCAGCGGGTACTCCTACGAGCAGTACTTC. Amino acid sequence: CASTLRSGYSYEQYF. The variable domain in full, with the rest retrieved from reference TRBV19 and TRBJ2-7, is DGGITQSPKYLFRKEGQNVTLSCEQNLNHDAMYWYRQDPGQGLRLIYYSQIVNDFQKGDIAEGYSVSREKKESFPLTVTSAQKNPTAFYLCASTLRSGYSYEQYFGPGTRLTVT.

This clone was recorded a few times. The chain combines TRBV27 with TRBJ2-1; 15 positions agree with TRBD2. The germline gives CDR1 MNHEY, CDR2 SMNVEV (reference sequence). The ends lost 9 bases at V and 6 bases at J; junction bases unmatched: 6. The CDR3 contains 15 residues. Here the CDR3 DNA reads TGTGCCAGTGCTCCGGGACTAGCGGGAGGCAATGAGCAGTTCTTC. Its protein product is CASAPGLAGGNEQFF.

This clone has more than one count but fewer than ten. This rearrangement joins TRBV7-9 to TRBJ2-5, with 8 bases identical to TRBD2. V lost 5 bases to trimming and J lost 5 bases; unmatched junction nucleotides: 16. The CDR3 sequence is 17 residues long. Looked up from germline, CDR1 is SEHNR and CDR2 is FQNEAQ (reference sequence). The CDR3 sequence is CASSDLGRGDWRETQYF. For the CDR3, the DNA is TGTGCCAGCAGCGACCTCGGGCGGGGGGATTGGAGGGAGACCCAGTACTTC. Using reference TRBV7-9 and TRBJ2-5 for the parts outside the CDR3, the full variable domain is DTGVSQNPRHKITKRGQNVTFRCDPISEHNRLYWYRQTLGQGPEFLTYFQNEAQLEKSRLLSDRFSAERPKGSFSTLEIQRTEQGDSAMYLCASSDLGRGDWRETQYFGPGTRLLVL.

This clone has only a few counts. V usage is TRBV19 and J usage is TRBJ2-2; D is unclear. This CDR3 region has 14 residues. Germline CDR1 is LNHDA and CDR2 is SQIVND (reference sequence). V was clipped by 3 bases and J by 3 bases, with 8 bases between them. The CDR3 reads CASSIQVHTGELFF. The CDR3 DNA reads TGTGCCAGTAGTATCCAGGTCCACACCGGGGAGCTGTTTTTT.

The count of this clone is one. This chain links TRBV7-2 with TRBJ2-3; D possibly corresponds to TRBD2 (6 bases). Germline-derived CDR1 and CDR2 are SGHTA and FQGNSA. CDR3 length equals 13 residues. Trimming left V 2 bases short and J 7 bases short, with 10 bases between. Here the CDR3 DNA reads TGTGCCAGCAGCTTACGGGACTTGAATACGCAGTATTTT. Its protein is CASSLRDLNTQYF.

The rearrangement links TRBV9 to TRBJ2-3; tentatively, D is TRBD1 (6 bases). Germline V gives CDR1 SGDLS, CDR2 YYNGEE. CDR3 length: 16 amino acids. Trimming pared 3 bases from V and 3 bases from J, leaving 17 bases between. CDR3 coding DNA: TGTGCCAGCAGCGATAACAGGGTTGCGGAAACAGATACGCAGTATTTT. Translating it yields CASSDNRVAETDTQYF.

This chain joins TRBV29-1 and TRBJ2-1; D gene uncertain. V dropped 8 bases and J dropped 6 bases, with 14 bases sitting between them. The CDR3 is made up of 12 amino acids. CDR1 and CDR2 (germline): SQVTM, ANQGSEA. CDR3 bases: TGCAGCCCAAAACTTGATTCCAATGAGCAGTTCTTC. It is translated as CSPKLDSNEQFF.

This clone turned up a few times. The chain recombines TRBV4-2 with TRBJ1-3, with D uncertain. V was pared by 1 base and J by 6 bases, with 16 bases between. Germline CDR1 is LGHNA and CDR2 is YNFKEQ. The CDR3 is 16 amino acids. CDR3 DNA sequence: TGTGCCAGCAGCCAAGGGGGAAACCGGGGTCTAAACACCATATATTTT. This translates into CASSQGGNRGLNTIYF.

The chain employs TRBV27 and TRBJ2-7; 7 bases line up with TRBD2. This CDR3 comprises 19 residues. J was trimmed by 2 bases and V by 2 bases; bases with no gene match: 18. Germline assignment: CDR1 MNHEY and CDR2 SMNVEV (reference sequence). The CDR3, as DNA: TGTGCCAGCAGTTTACGCCCCAGCTCGGCTAGCGGATCTACCTACGAGCAGTACTTC. Translation: CASSLRPSSASGSTYEQYF.

This clone showed up just a few times. This sequence joins TRBV7-3 and TRBJ2-2, with 9 bases identical to TRBD1. The junction had 5 bases not matched to a gene; V was cut back by 10 bases and J by 5 bases. CDR1 and CDR2 (germline): SGHTA, FQGTGA. The length of the CDR3 is 13 residues. The CDR3 DNA sequence: TGTGCCACATCTGGACAGGGGACCGGGGAGCTGTTTTTT. Translated: CATSGQGTGELFF.

This clone was observed a handful of times. This sequence joins TRBV7-2 and TRBJ2-5, with 9 bases that match TRBD2. This CDR3 has 14 amino acids. The germline V gene has CDR1 SGHTA and CDR2 FQGNSA. Trimming at V came to 4 bases and at J to 4 bases, leaving 4 bases not matched to a gene. CDR3 protein: CASSSGLALETQYF. DNA of the CDR3: TGTGCCAGCAGCTCGGGACTAGCTCTAGAGACCCAGTACTTC. Full variable domain (rest looked up from reference TRBV7-2 and TRBJ2-5): GAGVSQSPSNKVTEKGKDVELRCDPISGHTALYWYRQSLGQGLEFLIYFQGNSAPDKSGLPSDRFSAERTGGSVSTLTIQRTQQEDSAVYLCASSSGLALETQYFGPGTRLLVL.

This clone came up a few times. The chain uses TRBV28 and TRBJ1-2; possible D gene TRBD1, 5 bases. The CDR3 loop spans 17 amino acids. The ends were cut back, 7 bases at V and 4 bases at J, with 25 bases in the middle. Germline CDR1 MDHEN, CDR2 SYDVKM. The CDR3 sequence is CASTSPGGSKSPYGYTF. CDR3 nucleotide sequence: TGTGCCAGCACCTCCCCGGGGGGGTCTAAGTCCCCCTATGGCTACACCTTC.